This T cell receptor beta chain was observed in a study of beta chain features in type 1 diabetes. Study at large: No age, gender or cell yield differences were seen between patients and healthy donors.

This clone showed up just a few times. Trimming cost V 5 bases and J 6 bases, with 16 bases left between them. CDR3 length equals 15 residues. Germline lookup yields CDR1 SGHTA and CDR2 FQGTGA. cDNA synthesis used the whole RNA isolate, giving expressed TCRB sequences. Libraries were prepared by immunoSEQ multiplex PCR; TCRdb keeps only in-frame clonotypes and omits some of them. This table has around 290,000 clones, roughly 8% appearing once. The specimen was central memory CD4+ T cells from blood. This rearrangement joins TRBV7-3 to TRBJ2-2; D possibly corresponds to TRBD1 (6 bases). This TCR was sampled from a woman aged 18-35 years in good health. Here the CDR3 reads CASSLSDSFAGELFF. The CDR3 DNA reads as TGTGCCAGCAGCCTCTCGGACAGTTTCGCCGGGGAGCTGTTTTTT. The whole variable domain, remainder taken from reference TRBV7-3 and TRBJ2-2, is GAGVSQTPSNKVTEKGKYVELRCDPISGHTALYWYRQSLGQGPEFLIYFQGTGAADDSGLPNDRFFAVRPEGSVSTLKIQRTERGDSAVYLCASSLSDSFAGELFFGEGSRLTVL.